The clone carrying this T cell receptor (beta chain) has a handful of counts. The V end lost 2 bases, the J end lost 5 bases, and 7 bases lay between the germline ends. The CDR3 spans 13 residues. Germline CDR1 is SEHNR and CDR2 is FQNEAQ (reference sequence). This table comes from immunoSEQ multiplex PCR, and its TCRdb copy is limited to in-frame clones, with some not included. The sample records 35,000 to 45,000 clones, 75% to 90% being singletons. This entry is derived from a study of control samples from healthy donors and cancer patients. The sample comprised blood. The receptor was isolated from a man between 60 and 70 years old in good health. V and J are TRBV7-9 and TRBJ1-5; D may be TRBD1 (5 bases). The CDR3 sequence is CASSLMGDQPQHF. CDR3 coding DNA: TGTGCCAGCAGCTTAATGGGGGATCAGCCCCAGCATTTT.